The entry that follows covers one TCR beta chain sequence. The PCR had 60 Vbeta and 13 Jbeta primers. Per the study methods: Approximately 11 million shared chains were among about 80 million unique TCR beta chains counted in a later analysis. The method was immunoSEQ multiplex PCR; TCRdb's version includes in-frame clones alone and lacks a portion of them. D and trimming come from the DNA, and the V and J calls and clone size come from that table. The sample yields 60,000 to 70,000 clones, roughly 78% seen once. These data come from a study of cytomegalovirus exposure and HLA in healthy donors. Germline loops: CDR1 GTSNPN, CDR2 SVGIG (reference sequence). This CDR3 spans 12 amino acids. V shed 8 bases and J 1 base; nucleotides not matched to a gene: 3.

The sequencing sample was made of PBMCs. This clonotype was obtained from a woman in her thirties in good health and CMV-seronegative. The chain employs TRBV30 and TRBJ2-7; 9 bases match TRBD1. CDR3 nucleotide sequence: TGTGCCGGCGGGACAGGGTCCTACGAGCAGTACTTC. Protein sequence: CAGGTGSYEQYF.